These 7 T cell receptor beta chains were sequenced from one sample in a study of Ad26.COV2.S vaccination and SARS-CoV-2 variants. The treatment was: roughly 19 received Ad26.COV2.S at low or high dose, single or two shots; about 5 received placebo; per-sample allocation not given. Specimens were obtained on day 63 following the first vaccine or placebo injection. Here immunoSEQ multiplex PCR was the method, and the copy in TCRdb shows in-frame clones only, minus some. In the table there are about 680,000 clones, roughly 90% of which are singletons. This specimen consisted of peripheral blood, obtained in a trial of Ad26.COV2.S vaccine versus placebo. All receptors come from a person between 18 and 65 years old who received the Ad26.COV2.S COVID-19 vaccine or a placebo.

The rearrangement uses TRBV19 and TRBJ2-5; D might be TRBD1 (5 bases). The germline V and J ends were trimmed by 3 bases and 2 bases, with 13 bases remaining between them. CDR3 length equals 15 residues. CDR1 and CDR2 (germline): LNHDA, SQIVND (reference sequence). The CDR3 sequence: CASSIRRTPQETQYF. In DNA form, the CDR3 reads TGTGCCAGTAGTATCAGGCGGACACCACAAGAGACCCAGTACTTC.

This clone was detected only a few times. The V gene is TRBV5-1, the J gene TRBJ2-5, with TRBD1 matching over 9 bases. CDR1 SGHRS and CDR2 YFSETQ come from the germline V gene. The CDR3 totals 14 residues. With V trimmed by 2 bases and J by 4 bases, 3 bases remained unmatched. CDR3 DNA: TGCGCCAGCAGCTTTGGGACAGGGCTAGAGACCCAGTACTTC. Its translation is CASSFGTGLETQYF.

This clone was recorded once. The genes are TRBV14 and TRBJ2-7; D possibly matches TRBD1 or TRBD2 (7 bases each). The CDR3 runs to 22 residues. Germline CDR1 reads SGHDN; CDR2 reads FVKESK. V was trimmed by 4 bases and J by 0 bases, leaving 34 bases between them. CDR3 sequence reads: CASSPTGTGGGLSSYPSYEQYF. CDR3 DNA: TGTGCCAGCAGCCCGACAGGGACTGGAGGGGGACTATCCTCCTACCCCTCCTACGAGCAGTACTTC.

The DNA for the CDR3 is TGTGCCAGCAGCCCCTCTATAGGCAAAAACATTCAGTACTTC. It encodes CASSPSIGKNIQYF. This rearrangement joins TRBV6-6 to TRBJ2-4; D not certain. Trimming left V 6 bases short and J 3 bases short, with 12 bases between. CDR3 length: 14 amino acids. The germline CDR1 and CDR2 sequences are MNHNY and SVGAGI (reference sequence).

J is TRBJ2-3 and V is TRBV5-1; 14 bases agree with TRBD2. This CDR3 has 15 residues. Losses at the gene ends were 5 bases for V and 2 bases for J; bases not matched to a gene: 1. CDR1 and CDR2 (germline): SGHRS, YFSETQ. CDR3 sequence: CASRTSGGATDTQYF. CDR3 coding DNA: TGCGCCAGCAGGACTAGCGGGGGGGCCACAGATACGCAGTATTTT.

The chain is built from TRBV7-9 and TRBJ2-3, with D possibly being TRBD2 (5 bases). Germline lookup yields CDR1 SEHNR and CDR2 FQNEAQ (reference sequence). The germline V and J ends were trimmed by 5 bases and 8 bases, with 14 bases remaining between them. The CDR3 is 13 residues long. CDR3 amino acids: CASSGERAGTQYF. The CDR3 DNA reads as TGTGCCAGCAGCGGGGAGAGGGCGGGTACGCAGTATTTT.

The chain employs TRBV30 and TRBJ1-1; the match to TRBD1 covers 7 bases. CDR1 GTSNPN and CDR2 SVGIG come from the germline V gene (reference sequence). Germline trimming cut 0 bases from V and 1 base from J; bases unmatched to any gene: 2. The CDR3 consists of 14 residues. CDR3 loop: CAWSVHRGNTEAFF. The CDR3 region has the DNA TGTGCCTGGAGTGTACACAGGGGGAACACTGAAGCTTTCTTT.